Below, one T cell receptor (beta chain) is given with its context. The data stem from a study of blood T cell repertoires in COVID-19. The overall study: PBMCs, B-cell-depleted T cells, or T cells were the source of the cDNA or gDNA that made up the material.

Original processing methods: Nucleated cell counts were estimated from reference gene primer amplification. TCRdb's table, derived via immunoSEQ multiplex PCR, lists solely in-frame clones and lacks some. The V and J calls and clone size are taken from that table; D and trimming were inferred from the DNA. Of around 250,000 clones detected, over 70% appear once; the ten largest clones hold over 3%. The TCR sequence derives from a woman aged 40 to 50 who had been exposed to COVID-19. Sample: PBMCs or T cells enriched from blood (not recorded which).

CDR3 loop: CASSLESEKLFF. The DNA of the CDR3 is TGTGCCAGCAGCTTGGAGAGTGAAAAACTGTTTTTT. The chain is built from TRBV5-4 and TRBJ1-4; D is undetermined. V lost 0 bases, J lost 7 bases, and 4 bases lay in between. The CDR3 has 12 residues. Germline CDR1 reads SGHNT; CDR2 reads YYREEE (reference sequence).